The T cell receptor (beta chain) described here comes from a study of cytomegalovirus exposure and HLA in healthy donors. Study conclusions and caveats: A classifier reportedly called cytomegalovirus status with high sensitivity and specificity. A few CMV-associated chains were confirmed in vitro to be specific for CMV antigens. Over 150 TCR beta chains were listed as cytomegalovirus-associated.

Healthy bone marrow donors made up the donors. Regarding this clone: Its antigen is unknown.

The ends were cut back, 2 bases at V and 5 bases at J, with 10 bases in the middle. Germline lookup yields CDR1 SGHNT and CDR2 YYREEE (reference sequence). The CDR3 loop spans 13 amino acids. It was with 60 Vbeta and 13 Jbeta primers that the PCR ran. Clones were read by immunoSEQ multiplex PCR, and TCRdb kept only the in-frame ones, dropping some. Of approximately 160,000 clones listed, around 65% are singletons. The V gene is TRBV5-4, the J gene TRBJ2-5; D possibly corresponds to TRBD1 (6 bases). Sequenced: PBMCs. The clonotype comes from a woman between 35 and 50 years old in good health and CMV-seropositive. The CDR3 sequence is CASSFRGSETQYF. The CDR3 DNA follows: TGTGCCAGCAGCTTCAGGGGTAGTGAGACCCAGTACTTC.